These 7 T cell receptor beta chains were sequenced from one sample in a study of cytomegalovirus exposure and HLA in healthy donors. Clones were sequenced by immunoSEQ multiplex PCR, and TCRdb holds only the in-frame ones, with some missing. The sample contains roughly 120,000 clones, roughly 90% of which appear only once. Sequencing was performed on PBMCs. The origin of the receptors is a woman aged 18-29 years in good health and CMV-seropositive.

The chain joins TRBV5-4 to TRBJ2-7; 7 bases match TRBD1. CDR1 is SGHNT, CDR2 YYREEE, per germline (reference sequence). V lost 4 bases, J lost 1 base, and 2 bases stayed unmatched. The CDR3 length is 13 residues. Written as DNA, the CDR3 is TGTGCCAGCAGCGACAGGGTTTCCTACGAGCAGTACTTC. It is translated as CASSDRVSYEQYF. Using reference TRBV5-4 and TRBJ2-7 for the parts outside the CDR3, the full variable domain is ETGVTQSPTHLIKTRGQQVTLRCSSQSGHNTVSWYQQALGQGPQFIFQYYREEENGRGNFPPRFSGLQFPNYSSELNVNALELDDSALYLCASSDRVSYEQYFGPGTRLTVT.

The chain recombines TRBV5-4 with TRBJ2-1; D remains ambiguous. With 0 bases removed from V and 0 bases from J, the gap between germline ends came to 4 bases. This CDR3 has 14 residues. Germline-derived CDR1 and CDR2 are SGHNT and YYREEE (reference sequence). The CDR3 region is CASSLGRSYNEQFF. CDR3 sequence (DNA): TGTGCCAGCAGCTTGGGTCGCTCCTACAATGAGCAGTTCTTC.

The V and J genes are TRBV30 and TRBJ2-4; tentative D call: TRBD1 (5 bases). Trimming cost V 5 bases and J 6 bases, with 14 bases left between them. CDR3 length: 13 residues. CDR1 is GTSNPN and CDR2 is SVGIG in the germline V gene (reference sequence). This CDR3 is CAWAAGSPNIQYF. The CDR3 DNA sequence: TGTGCCTGGGCGGCAGGGTCCCCAAACATTCAGTACTTC.

The rearrangement links TRBV18 to TRBJ1-2; TRBD1 might be the D (5 bases). V dropped 0 bases and J dropped 1 base, with 12 bases sitting between them. CDR1 and CDR2 (germline): KGHSH, LQKENI. CDR3 length: 16 residues. As DNA, the CDR3 is TGTGCCAGCTCACCACCCCGACAGAGAATTAACTATGGCTACACCTTC. Translation: CASSPPRQRINYGYTF.

The V call is TRBV27, the J call TRBJ1-1, with 7 positions matching TRBD1. After removal of 6 bases from V and 3 bases from J, the junction contained 4 bases not matched to a gene. The CDR3 has 13 residues. Germline values: CDR1 MNHEY, CDR2 SMNVEV (reference sequence). CDR3 sequence reads: CASSLTGHTEAFF. The CDR3 DNA is TGTGCCAGCAGCCTGACAGGGCACACTGAAGCTTTCTTT.

The chain recombines TRBV6-1 with TRBJ2-7; D is possibly TRBD2 (5 bases). V lost 4 bases and J 4 bases, leaving 8 bases between the germline ends. CDR1 and CDR2 (germline): MNHNS, SASEGT. The CDR3 sequence is 12 residues long. In DNA, the CDR3 is TGTGCCAGCAGTGCCACTAGTTACGAGCAGTACTTC. Residues: CASSATSYEQYF.

The chain employs TRBV5-1 and TRBJ2-1; 7 bases align to TRBD2. From germline, CDR1 is SGHRS and CDR2 YFSETQ. The CDR3 spans 15 residues. J was trimmed by 2 bases and V by 3 bases; bases with no gene match: 5. The CDR3 nucleotides are TGCGCCAGCAGCTGGGGCGGGGGAACCTACAATGAGCAGTTCTTC. Amino acids: CASSWGGGTYNEQFF.